The TCR beta chain under discussion was sequenced for a study of glioma-infiltrating T cells after dendritic cell vaccination. This sample's time point: after dendritic cell vaccination, including at tumor progression/relapse. Assay: immunoSEQ multiplex PCR; the TCRdb copy retains only in-frame clones and omits some. The repertoire holds 90,000 to 140,000 clones, with nearly 90% as singletons. The source is a human donor with glioblastoma. The source material was blood, sampled after dendritic cell vaccination.

As DNA, the CDR3 is TGTGCCAGCAGTAAGGACAGGGGTGGTCAGCCCCAGCATTTT. Protein: CASSKDRGGQPQHF. V is TRBV2 and J is TRBJ1-5; TRBD1 aligns across 9 bases. The length of the CDR3 is 14 residues. Germline values: CDR1 SNHLY, CDR2 FYNNEI. The V gene end was trimmed by 5 bases and the J gene end by 6 bases; junction bases not matched to a gene: 5.